This T cell receptor beta chain was captured by sequencing in a study of vaccination effects on CD4 cells after COVID-19. Sequencing was preceded by expansion of antigen-specific CD4+ T cells with viral peptide pools in the ViraFEST assay. CD4+ T cell isolation took place after approximately 11 days of culture. It was with 10 IU/ml IL-2 and around 10 ug/ml peptides that under 2.5 million PBMC per well were cultured. On both days 3 and 7, half of the culture medium was replaced with IL-2 medium. Clones were sequenced by immunoSEQ multiplex PCR, and TCRdb holds only the in-frame ones, with some missing. The table shows about 61,000 clones, with roughly 80% occurring only once. Comment on this clone: Its antigen remains unknown.

V dropped 7 bases and J dropped 5 bases, with 21 bases sitting between them. The CDR3 length is 15 residues. Germline V gene sequence: CDR1 SGHRS, CDR2 YFSETQ. General study results and limits: Substantial clonal contraction characterized both infection- and vaccine-induced clones late after vaccination.

Specimen: CD4+ T cells from PBMCs cultured with HCoV-229E spike peptides, collected before COVID-19 vaccination. The source of this sequence is a human donor who received a COVID-19 vaccine. V and J are TRBV5-1 and TRBJ2-5; D is possibly TRBD2 (5 bases). The CDR3 nucleotides read TGCGCCAGCTCAGAAGAGCCGAGGGATTGGGAGACCCAGTACTTC. Its translation: CASSEEPRDWETQYF.